The clone carrying this TCR beta chain was detected only a few times. The junction and the germline gene differ at one end; a read error may be behind it. These data originate in a study of blood T cell repertoires in COVID-19. Clones were sequenced by immunoSEQ multiplex PCR, and TCRdb holds only the in-frame ones, with some missing. The sample has around 180,000 clones, under 90% seen once. The CDR3 has 11 residues. The germline CDR1 and CDR2 sequences are SNHLY and FYNNEI. The receptor was derived from a human donor in a cohort sampled during active COVID-19. The material sequenced was peripheral blood. The chain combines TRBV2 with TRBJ1-2; perhaps TRBD1 as D (6 bases). The CDR3 loop is CASSEIEGVPF. CDR3 nucleotide sequence: TGTGCCAGCAGTGAAATAGAGGGGGTACCCTTC.